Reported below is one TCR beta chain. What it binds is not known. Researchers took RNA transcripts and amplified the TCR beta CDR3 regions from them. HTBI primers were used for first-round RT-PCR of the TCR CDR3. TCRdb analysed the multiplex PCR reads with MiXCR anew, one entry per CDR3 protein. The sample contains a few hundred thousand distinct CDR3 sequences, approximately 48% of which appear only once. The sample originates from a study of T cells in Graves' hyperthyroidism and ophthalmopathy. Germline CDR1 MNHEY, CDR2 SVGAGI. This CDR3 is 16 amino acids long. After removal of 5 bases from V and 6 bases from J, the junction contained 15 bases not matched to a gene. Overall study findings and caveats: Most thyroid clonotypes expanded above 0.001 appeared in blood too.

Patients showing uncontrolled infection, other autoimmune disease, pregnancy or lactation were ineligible. Each diagnosis was grounded in clinical symptoms, serum thyroxine and TRAb, thyroid ultrasound, and orbital computed tomography. Specimen: peripheral blood or thyroid tissue (not recorded which). The sequence was obtained from an adult woman with Graves' disease, either hyperthyroidism or ophthalmopathy (not recorded which). V usage is TRBV6-5 and J usage is TRBJ1-1, with 7 bases matching TRBD1. The CDR3 spells CASSQSRGAGYPEAFF. The CDR3 bases are TGTGCCAGCAGTCAATCCAGGGGGGCGGGGTACCCTGAAGCTTTCTTT.